This T cell receptor beta chain was captured in a study of T cells in Graves' hyperthyroidism and ophthalmopathy. Findings of the study overall: Most thyroid clonotypes expanded above 0.001 were also detected in blood.

Each 10 ml fresh peripheral blood draw supplied the PBMCs. The TCR beta CDR3 regions underwent amplification using RNA transcripts as the source. A set of HTBI primers served as the primers for a first-round RT-PCR of the TCR CDR3. TCRdb called the multiplex PCR reads again in MiXCR, with one record for every CDR3 protein. The data contain 650,000 to 750,000 distinct CDR3 sequences, 14% of them singletons. Looked up from germline, CDR1 is SGHVS and CDR2 is FQNEAQ. The length of the CDR3 is 15 residues. Trimming shortened V by 1 base and J by 0 bases, and 9 bases separated the two germline ends. To note about this clonotype: Its antigen is not known.

The receptor was isolated from a woman between 18 and 29 years old with Graves' hyperthyroidism. The chain is built from TRBV7-8 and TRBJ1-2; D is perhaps TRBD1 (5 bases). The specimen was blood. The CDR3 loop reads CASSLVGGTNYGYTF. The CDR3 region has the DNA TGTGCCAGCAGCTTAGTTGGGGGGACTAACTATGGCTACACCTTC.